This T cell receptor (beta chain) is drawn from a study of cytomegalovirus exposure and HLA in healthy donors (TCRdb year 2017). Broadly, across the study: In an earlier analysis of approximately 640 of the donors, roughly 300 Gb of sequence data and 120 million or so unique TCR beta sequences from about 190 million T cells were reported. Donor age, sex, ethnicity and CMV serostatus were compiled together with the repertoire data. To predict cytomegalovirus infection status, the study combined high-throughput TCR immunosequencing, statistical association of individual TCRs with disease status, and machine learning. In an earlier analysis of 550 to 700 of the donors, high-throughput TCR beta sequencing was used to judge whether each TCR beta V gene segment behaved as functional or pseudogenic. HLA typing covered class I and class II loci at four-digit resolution. An early release covering just under 650 HLA-typed donors comprised 250 to 350 gigabases of sequencing data and tens of millions of unique TCR sequences. The study was designed to test whether signatures of past pathogen exposure could be identified by cataloging public T cell receptors. Because of strong linkage in the cohort, five DR-DQ haplotypes were treated as single units for association and clustering. Of the 300 to 450 genotyped donors, less than 85% were placed in the genetic ancestry cluster associated with self-reported Caucasian donors. In the later analysis, no new phenotypic data were used to find candidate immune exposures; instead, reliance was placed on TCR beta sequences and their occurrence across donors. Across some 400 genotyped donors of the cohort, an average of about 220,000 unique TCR beta nucleotide sequences per donor were sequenced, and roughly 18% of those sequences were non-productive. The number of typed donors differed by locus: about 620-640 for A, B, C, DRB1 and DQB1; 522 for DQA1; around 610 for DPA1; and about 450 for DPB1. Genome-wide SNP genotypes for about 60% of the 666 donors were used in a later genetic analysis, which treated that subset as a discovery cohort. A later analysis re-examined previously published TCR beta repertoires from over 500 donors and added high-resolution HLA genotyping to investigate patterns of TCR occurrence. Besides the first cohort of roughly 640 subjects, a separate validation cohort made up of 120 or so different subjects was used. All discovery cohort repertoires had been generated on a single sequencing platform. Using immunosequencing, the study profiled T cell repertoires from 666 subjects and related those repertoires to cytomegalovirus serostatus. Overall study outcomes, separate from this receptor: In both the original and validation cohorts, the classifier was reported to diagnose cytomegalovirus status with high specificity and sensitivity. Most CMV-associated TCR beta chains appeared to be HLA-restricted in a later analysis, and the HLA associations seemed to be driven largely by CMV exposure. Most TCR sequences were seen in very few donors, while some public TCRs were found in many individuals. The presence/absence analyses assumed that sequencing depth was roughly uniform across donors, and that assumption may not be true. Because counts were too low, about 18 rarely observed V segments, including chromosome 9 orphons, were excluded from the earlier analysis of around 590 of the donors. The study gave a list of about 160 TCR beta chains associated with cytomegalovirus. In vitro tests confirmed that a few of the cytomegalovirus-associated TCR beta chains recognize cytomegalovirus antigens. The 87-base-pair reads could not distinguish some IMGT-functional V segments, including TRBV6-2 and TRBV6-3, so those segments were excluded. Several of the top co-occurrence clusters appeared to be linked to parvovirus B19, influenza, CMV and Epstein-Barr virus, according to a later analysis. In a later genetic analysis, fewer N-insertions in productive TCRs were reported among donors in an Asian-associated ancestry cluster than the approximately 710-donor mean. For the cohort, immune exposure information was limited to CMV serostatus. A group of highly shared sequence variants was considered likely to be a technical artifact of the sequencing pipeline. An earlier analysis of around 500 of the donors showed that most TCR beta V segments appeared in productive rearrangements either about 87% or about 30% of the time, which broadly matched IMGT annotations. Linkage disequilibrium might explain the correlated functional status among segregating V segments, but an unknown experimental factor could not be excluded. Only TCR beta chains were sequenced in this cohort, and the absence of alpha or paired-chain data limited detectable features. The authors suggested that the approach could potentially be generalized to other disease states and immunological phenotypes. An association between a missense DCLRE1C variant and V-gene and J-gene trimming of TCR beta chains was found in a later genetic analysis and replicated in an independent cohort. A later analysis found that HLA-associated TCR beta chains were more clonally expanded and had lower generation probabilities than equally common non-associated chains. A further reported finding was that TCR beta sequences accurately predicted the HLA-A and HLA-B alleles for most subjects in the first cohort. Assigning TCR associations to individual alleles was difficult when HLA alleles, especially DR and DQ, strongly co-occurred. Because HLA typing was missing for some donors at each locus, association tests included only the typed subset. According to a later analysis, TCR association rates differed among HLA loci, with DRB1 alleles showing the most associated TCRs and HLA-C alleles showing the fewest. In a later analysis, more than 15,000 TCR beta sequences were associated with specific HLA alleles at a false discovery rate of 0.05.

V gives up 3 bases and J gives up 4 bases, and the segment between their germline ends measures 13 bases. Measured from the cysteine to the phenylalanine, the CDR3 is 14 residues long. The entry retains the CDR3 DNA only, 42 bases that are in frame from base 1. The germline V gene provides CDR1 ENHRY and CDR2 SYGVKD. The cohort comprised 710 or so healthy bone marrow donors. At the time of sampling, all cohort members were nominally healthy, though unrecorded immune exposures were likely present. The donor tested CMV seropositive and was one of the 289 seropositive cohort members. A peripheral blood sample was collected from each donor, and TCR beta sequencing was performed on peripheral blood mononuclear cells. The Qiagen DNeasy Blood Extraction Kit was used to extract genomic DNA from the blood cell samples. As regards this clone: There is no known antigen for this receptor. Within one base of it there is no much larger clone, and no base qualities were kept.

Library preparation employed the immunoSEQ multiplex PCR assay. A mixture of 60 forward primers for TCR Vbeta segments and 13 reverse primers for TCR Jbeta segments was used in the multiplex PCR. The CDR3 region of rearranged TCR beta genes was amplified from genomic DNA by a multiplex PCR assay. Amplified TCR beta libraries were sequenced as 87-base-pair reads on the Illumina HiSeq System. In the source study's methods: A later analysis tallied approximately 87 million unique TCR beta chains across the 666 repertoires, and approximately 12 million of those chains were shared by two or more donors. Raw reads were error-corrected and collapsed into unique sequences with a nearest-neighbor algorithm that merged closely related sequences to remove PCR and sequencing errors. CDR3 sequences were aligned to IMGT reference sequences to assign V, D and J gene segments. For a sequence to be retained, a match of at least six nucleotides was required to both a V gene segment and a J gene segment. A rearrangement counted as productive if the CDR3 had no stop codons and remained in frame with V and J, and every other rearrangement counted as non-productive. CDR3 was defined by IMGT convention, running from the second conserved V-encoded cysteine to the conserved J-encoded phenylalanine. The earlier analysis of around 640 of the donors excluded sequences that lacked an unambiguous match to a single V gene segment. In an earlier analysis of several hundred of the donors, V segments were called functional above 56.7% productive rearrangements and were called segregating when the between-donor standard deviation exceeded 5%. A statistical classification framework was built to diagnose cytomegalovirus status from the catalog of TCR beta chain sequences. A later analysis assigned V and J genes by comparing TCR nucleotide sequences with IMGT/GENE-DB human TR gene sequences. Using the TCRdist pipeline, a later analysis assigned CDR3 sequences along with most-parsimonious VDJ recombination scenarios. In a later analysis, every TCR beta chain was defined by the combination of its CDR3 amino acid sequence and its V-gene family, and reads without a unique V-gene family were dropped. A later analysis removed 550 to 700 highly shared, low-generation-probability nucleotide sequences to deal with suspected cross-contamination and a sequencing artifact. In a later analysis, a clonal expansion index for each public chain was calculated from normalized within-repertoire ranks of inferred template counts. In a later analysis, generation probabilities were computed with a VDJ recombination model fitted to out-of-frame rearrangements, and the resulting probabilities were checked against IGoR. In a later analysis, hypergeometric tests were used to score TCR-TCR, TCR-HLA and TCR-CMV co-occurrence, with a repertoire-size bias correction applied to TCR pairs. False discovery rates were estimated in a later analysis by permuting HLA or CMV assignments 20 times. In a later analysis, co-occurring TCRs were grouped using DBSCAN, and TCRdist sequence similarity was added for clustering within HLA-allele-positive subsets. Repertoires with fewer than 30,000 or more than 120,000 public chains were left out of co-occurrence clustering, as were four to six repertoires with anomalous nucleotide sharing. This is the immuneACCESS table as TCRdb keeps it, with only in-frame sequences that have V and J called. A part of the clones is gone; compared with another copy, unresolved V genes explain less than half, and the rest is unexplained. V and J calls plus clone size are reproduced from that table; the DNA served to infer D and trimming. Present in this sample are some 84,000 clones, roughly 78% of which were seen just once. The ten largest clones take up roughly 2.6% of the sample.

Sample: PBMCs. The V and J genes are TRBV10-3 and TRBJ2-7; a weak D assignment points to TRBD2 (5 bases agree). This TCR was recovered from a male donor in good health and CMV-seropositive. The DNA sequence is as follows: TGTGCCATCAGTGACGAAGGGAGTGGGTACGAGCAGTACTTC. It is translated as CAISDEGSGYEQYF.